The 30 T cell receptor beta chains in this list originate from one sample, sequenced in a study of T-cell memory formation after mild COVID-19. Via MiXCR, TCRdb re-called the 5' RACE reads, giving one row per CDR3 protein. Of 140,000 to 150,000 distinct CDR3 sequences in the sample, about 6% were seen once. Input material: PBMCs or a T cell subset sorted from them (not recorded which). The receptor source for this set is an adult woman who had mild COVID-19 (a few samples of this study predate the infection). Cell type and time point are not known.

A few counts support this clonotype. The chain combines TRBV18 with TRBJ1-1, with D possibly TRBD1 on 6 matching bases. Per germline, CDR1 KGHSH and CDR2 LQKENI. The CDR3 loop spans 18 amino acids. V was trimmed by 2 bases and J by 0 bases, leaving 19 bases between them. The CDR3 DNA sequence: TGTGCCAGCTCACCAATGCGTCGAGGGCAGGGGATGAACACTGAAGCTTTCTTT. It codes for CASSPMRRGQGMNTEAFF.

In its sample, this clonotype was seen many times. The V call is TRBV5-1, the J call TRBJ2-7; a weak D match, TRBD1 (6 bases). V lost 5 bases and J lost 7, with 25 bases in between. This CDR3 contains 16 residues. Germline CDR1 and CDR2: SGHRS and YFSETQ. CDR3 region: CASSSTEGVLTGEQYF. CDR3 DNA: TGCGCCAGCAGTTCTACCGAGGGGGTACTCACCGGGGAGCAGTACTTC.

This clonotype was seen many times. The gene calls are TRBV12-3 or TRBV12-4 and TRBJ1-5; tentative D call: TRBD1 (6 bases). The CDR3 loop spans 14 amino acids. The V end lost 6 bases, the J end lost 1 base, and 10 bases lay between the germline ends. CDR3 bases: TGTGCCAGCAGCCCTACAGGGAGCAATCAGCCCCAGCATTTT. It is translated as CASSPTGSNQPQHF.

V and J are TRBV3-1 and TRBJ2-3; D unclear. Trimming cost V 1 base and J 10 bases, with 12 bases left between them. The CDR3 covers 13 residues. The germline CDR1 and CDR2 sequences are LGHDT and YNNKEL (reference sequence). For the CDR3, the DNA is TGTGCCAGCAGCCAAGGCTTTGAGTTATCGCAGTATTTT. It codes for CASSQGFELSQYF.

This clonotype was counted ten times or more. The chain joins TRBV29-1 to TRBJ2-5, with 8 positions matching TRBD1. The CDR3 is 14 amino acids. CDR1 SQVTM and CDR2 ANQGSEA come from the germline V gene. Unmatched junction bases numbered 3, after V lost 2 bases and J lost 1 base. The CDR3: CSVELTGVQETQYF. The CDR3 DNA reads as TGCAGCGTTGAACTGACAGGGGTCCAAGAGACCCAGTACTTC.

This clonotype was seen ten or more times. The chain has TRBV20-1 and TRBJ2-1, with D unresolved. CDR1 and CDR2 from the germline V gene are DFQATT and SNEGSKA (reference sequence). Trimming took 0 bases from V and 6 from J, leaving 6 bases between them. The CDR3 has 12 residues. The CDR3 DNA reads TGCAGTGCTAGAGATGATGCCAATGAGCAGTTCTTC. It is translated as CSARDDANEQFF.

This clonotype was counted ten times or more. The chain has TRBV11-1 and TRBJ2-7; D uncertain. The CDR3 is 11 residues long. Looked up from germline, CDR1 is SGHAT and CDR2 is FQDESV (reference sequence). The V end lost 3 bases, the J end lost 0 bases, and 0 bases lay between the germline ends. The CDR3 is CASSFSYEQYF. CDR3 coding DNA: TGTGCCAGCAGCTTCTCCTACGAGCAGTACTTC.

This clonotype was detected only a few times. This chain links TRBV19 with TRBJ2-2; 7 positions agree with TRBD1. The CDR3 runs 17 residues. Trimming at V came to 3 bases and at J to 0 bases, leaving 7 bases not matched to a gene. CDR1 is LNHDA, CDR2 SQIVND, per germline (reference sequence). DNA for the CDR3: TGTGCCAGTAGTATTGTAGGGGGCAATTCGAACACCGGGGAGCTGTTTTTT. Protein: CASSIVGGNSNTGELFF.

This clonotype was seen repeatedly, ten times or more. The chain has TRBV5-5 and TRBJ2-7; D remains unclear. Germline assignment: CDR1 SGHKS and CDR2 YYEKEE (reference sequence). V was shortened by 4 bases and J by 0 bases, with 11 bases between the two germline ends. This CDR3 region has 14 residues. The chain's CDR3 is CASSRPRSSYEQYF. CDR3 bases: TGTGCCAGCAGCCGACCCCGGAGCTCCTACGAGCAGTACTTC.

A few counts support this clonotype. The gene calls are TRBV3-1 and TRBJ1-6, with TRBD1 as a possible D gene (5 bases). The germline gives CDR1 LGHDT, CDR2 YNNKEL (reference sequence). The V end was cut by 0 bases, the J end by 7 bases, with 13 bases between. The CDR3 spans 16 residues. CDR3 amino acids: CASSQDKGTENSPLHF. The DNA for the CDR3 is TGTGCCAGCAGCCAAGATAAGGGGACGGAAAATTCACCCCTCCACTTT.

This clonotype was counted at least ten times. The V gene is TRBV5-1, the J gene TRBJ2-1; D tentatively reads TRBD1 or TRBD2 (5 bases each). The CDR3 is 15 amino acids. In germline, CDR1 is SGHRS, CDR2 YFSETQ. V gave up 0 bases and J gave up 4 bases, with 11 bases separating them. CDR3 sequence reads: CASSLDGASYNEQFF. Written as DNA, the CDR3 is TGCGCCAGCAGCTTGGACGGGGCCTCTTACAATGAGCAGTTCTTC.

This clonotype was seen ten or more times. The V and J genes are TRBV29-1 and TRBJ2-5, with a possible D match to TRBD1 (5 bases). The CDR3 is 13 residues long. Trimming removed 3 bases at V and 2 bases at J, with 10 bases between. Germline V gives CDR1 SQVTM, CDR2 ANQGSEA. CDR3 DNA: TGCAGCGTTGAGTTGACAGCTCAAGAGACCCAGTACTTC. Protein product: CSVELTAQETQYF.

This clonotype was counted between two and nine times. J is TRBJ2-4 and V is TRBV7-8, with TRBD1 identical over 7 bases. This CDR3 spans 14 amino acids. Trimming took 2 bases from V and 8 from J; bases not matched to a gene: 6. Germline V CDR1 and CDR2: SGHVS, FQNEAQ. In DNA, the CDR3 is TGTGCCAGCAGCTTAAATAGGGGGCGGGACATTCAGTACTTC. Translated: CASSLNRGRDIQYF.

In its sample, this clonotype was seen many times. This rearrangement joins TRBV20-1 to TRBJ2-7; TRBD2 agrees at 15 bases. The junction had 9 bases not matched to a gene; V was cut back by 2 bases and J by 1 base. The CDR3 sequence is 18 residues long. Per the germline V gene, CDR1 is DFQATT and CDR2 is SNEGSKA (reference sequence). CDR3 sequence reads: CSARRAGLAGGYSYEQYF. CDR3 nucleotide sequence: TGCAGTGCTAGAAGGGCGGGACTAGCGGGGGGCTATTCCTACGAGCAGTACTTC.

This chain links TRBV7-8 with TRBJ2-1, with 7 bases fitting TRBD2. Germline CDR1 SGHVS, CDR2 FQNEAQ. After removal of 5 bases from V and 9 bases from J, the junction contained 13 bases not matched to a gene. This CDR3 has 15 residues. The CDR3 here is CASSARRAGEPEQFF. The CDR3 DNA reads TGTGCCAGCAGCGCGCGAAGGGCGGGAGAGCCTGAGCAGTTCTTC.

This clonotype was counted ten times or more. The V and J genes are TRBV9 and TRBJ2-7, with TRBD1 matching over 8 bases. The J segment lost 9 bases and the V segment lost 3 bases, leaving 17 bases of the junction unmatched. CDR1 SGDLS and CDR2 YYNGEE come from the germline V gene. The CDR3 is 16 residues long. CDR3 nucleotides: TGTGCCAGCAGCGCGTACAGTGACGGGACAGGTACGCGGCAGTACTTC. This encodes CASSAYSDGTGTRQYF.

This clonotype was seen more than once but under ten times. The gene calls are TRBV19 and TRBJ1-1; no clear D. The V end lost 3 bases, the J end lost 8 bases, and 13 bases lay between the germline ends. CDR3 length: 13 amino acids. The V gene's germline CDR1 is LNHDA and CDR2 SQIVND (reference sequence). The CDR3 region is CASSILGNWEAFF. For the CDR3, the DNA is TGTGCCAGTAGTATTCTTGGGAATTGGGAAGCTTTCTTT. The full variable domain, completed using reference TRBV19 and TRBJ1-1, is DGGITQSPKYLFRKEGQNVTLSCEQNLNHDAMYWYRQDPGQGLRLIYYSQIVNDFQKGDIAEGYSVSREKKESFPLTVTSAQKNPTAFYLCASSILGNWEAFFGQGTRLTVV.

This clonotype has just a few counts. The chain carries TRBV2 and TRBJ2-7, with 8 bases identical to TRBD2. CDR3 length equals 13 residues. V trimming: 8 bases; J trimming: 3 bases; junction bases outside the gene matches: 6. Germline loops: CDR1 SNHLY, CDR2 FYNNEI. The CDR3 nucleotides are TGTGCCAGCCGACCAGCGGGGGTCTACGAGCAGTACTTC. Translating gives CASRPAGVYEQYF.

This clonotype was counted ten times or more. The chain has TRBV29-1 and TRBJ2-7, with D maybe TRBD2 (6 bases). Germline V gene lookup returns CDR1 SQVTM and CDR2 ANQGSEA. There are 14 residues in the CDR3. Trimming removed 6 bases from V and 5 bases from J, with 20 bases in between. The CDR3 protein is CSVAPGVAVNEQYF. The CDR3 DNA is TGCAGCGTCGCCCCGGGGGTAGCGGTAAACGAGCAGTACTTC.

This clonotype was seen only a few times. V usage is TRBV4-2 and J usage is TRBJ1-3; 8 bases match TRBD1. Germline lookup yields CDR1 LGHNA and CDR2 YNFKEQ. V lost 0 bases and J lost 4; bases outside the gene matches: 8. The CDR3 is made up of 17 amino acids. The CDR3 DNA reads as TGTGCCAGCAGCCAAGACAGCCAGGGGGCGAGGGGAAACACCATATATTTT. Translation: CASSQDSQGARGNTIYF.

This clonotype was recorded a few times. The gene calls are TRBV7-8 and TRBJ1-5; possibly TRBD1 for D (5 bases). Deletions cut 5 bases from V and 0 bases from J, with 11 bases between. The CDR3 length is 15 residues. Per the germline V gene, CDR1 is SGHVS and CDR2 is FQNEAQ. CDR3 nucleotides: TGTGCCAGCAGCAGTGGGGACCTTAGCAATCAGCCCCAGCATTTT. It specifies CASSSGDLSNQPQHF.

This clonotype was seen more than once but under ten times. The chain joins TRBV25-1 to TRBJ2-7; D ambiguous. V gave up 3 bases and J gave up 4 bases, with 13 bases separating them. Germline V gene lookup returns CDR1 MGHDK and CDR2 SYGVNS. There are 14 residues in the CDR3. The CDR3 DNA sequence: TGTGCCAGCAGTGACCTCGGAGCCACATACGAGCAGTACTTC. Translating gives CASSDLGATYEQYF.

The table lists this clonotype with many counts. The genes are TRBV15 and TRBJ2-7; 11 nucleotides agree with TRBD2. With V trimmed by 1 base and J by 4 bases, 18 bases remained unmatched. Per the germline V gene, CDR1 is LNHNV and CDR2 is YYDKDF (reference sequence). The CDR3 extends over 20 amino acids. CDR3 sequence (DNA): TGTGCCACCAGCAGAGGGTGGGGACTAGCGGATCGAGTGTCTAATTACGAGCAGTACTTC. It encodes CATSRGWGLADRVSNYEQYF.

This sequence joins TRBV19 and TRBJ2-5; no clear D gene. V was pared by 7 bases and J by 0 bases, with 12 bases between. The CDR3 contains 14 residues. CDR1 is LNHDA and CDR2 is SQIVND in the germline V gene (reference sequence). CDR3 sequence reads: CASKKRPDQETQYF. In DNA, the CDR3 is TGTGCCAGTAAGAAGCGTCCCGACCAAGAGACCCAGTACTTC.

This clonotype has ten or more counts. The rearrangement uses TRBV27 and TRBJ1-1, with no clear D. The germline gives CDR1 MNHEY, CDR2 SMNVEV (reference sequence). This CDR3 is built from 13 residues. V dropped 11 bases and J dropped 0 bases, with 13 bases sitting between them. CDR3 sequence: CAAWNTVNTEAFF. CDR3 in DNA: TGTGCCGCCTGGAACACAGTGAACACTGAAGCTTTCTTT.

This rearrangement joins TRBV18 to TRBJ2-5, with TRBD2 matching over 9 bases. CDR1 and CDR2 (germline): KGHSH, LQKENI. The ends lost 3 bases at V and 4 bases at J; junction bases unmatched: 3. The CDR3 has 14 residues. DNA of the CDR3: TGTGCCAGCTCACCGGGGACTAGCAGAGAGACCCAGTACTTC. Translation: CASSPGTSRETQYF.

The DNA of the CDR3 is TGCGCCAGCAGCTCGGACCACTCGGGCGATGAGCAGTTCTTC. Translation gives CASSSDHSGDEQFF. The rearrangement links TRBV5-1 to TRBJ2-1; no firm D call. Deletions cut 3 bases from V and 8 bases from J, with 15 bases between. The germline V gene has CDR1 SGHRS and CDR2 YFSETQ. The CDR3 has 14 residues.

This clonotype was counted a few times. The chain joins TRBV7-2 to TRBJ2-1; weak D call: TRBD1 (5 bases). Germline CDR1 and CDR2: SGHTA and FQGNSA. CDR3 length equals 17 residues. V shed 0 bases and J shed 10 bases, with 22 bases lying between them. Here the CDR3 reads CASSLAGRRTTIREQFF. As DNA, the CDR3 is TGTGCCAGCAGCTTAGCAGGTAGAAGGACAACAATCAGGGAGCAGTTCTTC. Complete variable domain (other parts from reference TRBV7-2 and TRBJ2-1): GAGVSQSPSNKVTEKGKDVELRCDPISGHTALYWYRQSLGQGLEFLIYFQGNSAPDKSGLPSDRFSAERTGGSVSTLTIQRTQQEDSAVYLCASSLAGRRTTIREQFFGPGTRLTVL.

This clonotype was detected a few times. The chain couples TRBV5-1 to TRBJ1-1; no clear D gene. The V gene lost 4 bases and the J gene lost 4 bases, with 17 bases spanning the gap. The germline gives CDR1 SGHRS, CDR2 YFSETQ. The CDR3 runs 15 residues. CDR3 in DNA: TGCGCCAGCAGCCCGAGTCATTTCGGAATCACTGAAGCTTTCTTT. Translation: CASSPSHFGITEAFF.

The chain recombines TRBV6-6 with TRBJ1-5; TRBD1 is a possible D gene (6 bases). CDR1 is MNHNY, CDR2 SVGAGI, per germline (reference sequence). V was trimmed by 5 bases and J by 11 bases, leaving 19 bases between them. This CDR3 is 14 amino acids long. Written as DNA, the CDR3 is TGTGCCAGCAGTAAAACAGGGCCCGTCAATTCCCAGCATTTT. Its translation: CASSKTGPVNSQHF.